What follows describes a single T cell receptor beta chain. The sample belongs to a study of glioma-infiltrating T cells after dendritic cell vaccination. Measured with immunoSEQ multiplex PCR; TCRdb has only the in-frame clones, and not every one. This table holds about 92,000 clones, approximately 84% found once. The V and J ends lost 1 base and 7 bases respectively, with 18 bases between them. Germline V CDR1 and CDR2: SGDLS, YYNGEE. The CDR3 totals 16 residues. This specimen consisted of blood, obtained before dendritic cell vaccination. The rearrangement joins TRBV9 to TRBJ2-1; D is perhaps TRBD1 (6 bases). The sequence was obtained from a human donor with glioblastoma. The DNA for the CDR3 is TGTGCCAGCAGCGTAAGGGGGTCTCTGGGTGCTAATGAGCAGTTCTTC. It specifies CASSVRGSLGANEQFF.